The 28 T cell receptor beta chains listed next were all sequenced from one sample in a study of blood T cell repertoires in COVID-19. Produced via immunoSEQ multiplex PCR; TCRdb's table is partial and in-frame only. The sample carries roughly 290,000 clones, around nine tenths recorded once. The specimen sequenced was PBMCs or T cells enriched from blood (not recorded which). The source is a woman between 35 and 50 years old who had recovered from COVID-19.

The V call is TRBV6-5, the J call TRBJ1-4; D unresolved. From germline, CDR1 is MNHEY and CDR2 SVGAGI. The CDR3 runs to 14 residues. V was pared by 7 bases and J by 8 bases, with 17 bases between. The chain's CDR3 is CASKEGGGEEKLFF. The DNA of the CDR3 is TGTGCCAGCAAAGAGGGAGGAGGTGAAGAAAAACTGTTTTTT.

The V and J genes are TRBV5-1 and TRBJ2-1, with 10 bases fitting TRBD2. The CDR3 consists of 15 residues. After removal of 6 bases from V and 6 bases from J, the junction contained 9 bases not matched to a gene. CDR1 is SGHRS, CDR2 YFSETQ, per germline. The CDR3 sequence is CASTRLLAGLNEQFF. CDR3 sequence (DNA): TGCGCCAGCACTCGGCTACTAGCGGGACTCAATGAGCAGTTCTTC.

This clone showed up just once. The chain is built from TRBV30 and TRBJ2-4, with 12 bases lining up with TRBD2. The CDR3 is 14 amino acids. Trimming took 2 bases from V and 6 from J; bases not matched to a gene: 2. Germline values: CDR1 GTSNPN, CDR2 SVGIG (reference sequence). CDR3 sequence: CAWSTGLAGNIQYF. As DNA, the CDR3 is TGTGCCTGGAGTACGGGACTAGCGGGAAACATTCAGTACTTC.

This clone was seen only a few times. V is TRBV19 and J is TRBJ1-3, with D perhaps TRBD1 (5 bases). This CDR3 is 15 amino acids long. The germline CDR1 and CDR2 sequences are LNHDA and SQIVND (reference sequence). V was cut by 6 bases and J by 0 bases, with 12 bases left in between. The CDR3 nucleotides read TGTGCCAGTAGATCAATCGACAGCTCTGGAAACACCATATATTTT. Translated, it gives CASRSIDSSGNTIYF.

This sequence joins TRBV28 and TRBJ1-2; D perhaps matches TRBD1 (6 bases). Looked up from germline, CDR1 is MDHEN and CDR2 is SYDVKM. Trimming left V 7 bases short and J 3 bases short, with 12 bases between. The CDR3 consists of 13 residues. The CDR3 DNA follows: TGTGCCAGCATCTCAGGGGTGGACTATGGCTACACCTTC. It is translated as CASISGVDYGYTF.

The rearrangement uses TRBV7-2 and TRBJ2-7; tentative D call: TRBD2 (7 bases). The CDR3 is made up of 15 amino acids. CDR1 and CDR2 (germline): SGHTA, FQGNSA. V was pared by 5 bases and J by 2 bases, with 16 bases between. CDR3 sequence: CASSREGGGTYEQYF. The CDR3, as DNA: TGTGCCAGCAGCCGCGAGGGGGGAGGGACCTACGAGCAGTACTTC.

The CDR3 region has the DNA TGTGCCAGCAGCTTTCCGGGACAGGGGGCGAGTTCTACTTACAATGAGCAGTTCTTC. This encodes CASSFPGQGASSTYNEQFF. The chain uses TRBV7-2 and TRBJ2-1, with 12 bases identical to TRBD1. Germline CDR1 reads SGHTA; CDR2 reads FQGNSA. This CDR3 region has 19 residues. J was trimmed by 4 bases and V by 3 bases; bases with no gene match: 13.

CDR3 in DNA: TGTGCCAGCAGTCCCCTCGGGCTAGCGGGAGGCTACCACCCCTACGAGCAGTACTTC. Protein: CASSPLGLAGGYHPYEQYF. The genes are TRBV28 and TRBJ2-7; TRBD2 matches at 11 bases. The V and J ends lost 5 bases and 2 bases, in that order; junction bases with no gene match: 17. Germline assignment: CDR1 MDHEN and CDR2 SYDVKM. This CDR3 has 19 residues.

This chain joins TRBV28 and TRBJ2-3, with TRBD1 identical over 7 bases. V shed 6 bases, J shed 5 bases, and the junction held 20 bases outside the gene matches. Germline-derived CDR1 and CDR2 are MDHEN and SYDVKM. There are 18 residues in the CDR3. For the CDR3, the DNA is TGTGCCAGCAGCATGCCATCCTCAGACAGGGCCCTCGGAGATACGCAGTATTTT. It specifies CASSMPSSDRALGDTQYF. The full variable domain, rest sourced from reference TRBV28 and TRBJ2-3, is DVKVTQSSRYLVKRTGEKVFLECVQDMDHENMFWYRQDPGLGLRLIYFSYDVKMKEKGDIPEGYSVSREKKERFSLILESASTNQTSMYLCASSMPSSDRALGDTQYFGPGTRLTVL.

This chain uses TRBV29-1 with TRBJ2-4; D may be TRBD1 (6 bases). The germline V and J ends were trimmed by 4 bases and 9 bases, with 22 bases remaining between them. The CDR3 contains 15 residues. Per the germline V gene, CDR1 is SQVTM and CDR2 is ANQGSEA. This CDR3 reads CSVGTVTPRRSIQYF. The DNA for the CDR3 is TGCAGCGTTGGGACAGTCACACCCCGGCGGAGCATTCAGTACTTC.

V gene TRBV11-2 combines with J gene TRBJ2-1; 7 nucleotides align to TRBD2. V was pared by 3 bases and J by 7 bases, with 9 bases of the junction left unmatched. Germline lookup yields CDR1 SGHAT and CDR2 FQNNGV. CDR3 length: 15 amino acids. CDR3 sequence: CASSFSSGNYNEQFF. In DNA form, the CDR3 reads TGTGCCAGCAGCTTTTCCAGCGGGAATTATAATGAGCAGTTCTTC.

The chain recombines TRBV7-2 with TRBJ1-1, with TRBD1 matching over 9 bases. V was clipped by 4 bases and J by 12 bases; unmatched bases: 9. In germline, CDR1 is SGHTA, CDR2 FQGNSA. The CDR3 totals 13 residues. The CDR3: CASSSQGQGATFF. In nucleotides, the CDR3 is TGTGCCAGCAGCTCCCAGGGACAGGGCGCAACTTTCTTT.

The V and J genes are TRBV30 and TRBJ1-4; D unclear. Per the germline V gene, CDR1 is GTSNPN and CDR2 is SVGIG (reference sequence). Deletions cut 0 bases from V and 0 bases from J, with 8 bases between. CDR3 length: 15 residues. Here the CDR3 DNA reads TGTGCCTGGAGTGTAGCTTTTGCAACTAATGAAAAACTGTTTTTT. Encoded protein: CAWSVAFATNEKLFF.

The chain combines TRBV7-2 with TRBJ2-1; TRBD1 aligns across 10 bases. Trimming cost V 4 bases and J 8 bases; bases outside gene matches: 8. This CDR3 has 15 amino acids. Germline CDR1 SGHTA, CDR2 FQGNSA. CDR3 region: CASSSPGQGRDEQFF. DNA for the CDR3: TGTGCCAGCAGCTCCCCGGGACAGGGGCGCGATGAGCAGTTCTTC. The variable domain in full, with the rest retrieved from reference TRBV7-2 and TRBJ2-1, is GAGVSQSPSNKVTEKGKDVELRCDPISGHTALYWYRQSLGQGLEFLIYFQGNSAPDKSGLPSDRFSAERTGGSVSTLTIQRTQQEDSAVYLCASSSPGQGRDEQFFGPGTRLTVL.

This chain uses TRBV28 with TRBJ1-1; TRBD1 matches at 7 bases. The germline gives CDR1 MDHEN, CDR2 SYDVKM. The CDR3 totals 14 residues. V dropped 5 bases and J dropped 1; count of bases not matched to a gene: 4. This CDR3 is CASSLQGGNTEAFF. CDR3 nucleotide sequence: TGTGCCAGCAGTCTCCAGGGGGGGAACACTGAAGCTTTCTTT.

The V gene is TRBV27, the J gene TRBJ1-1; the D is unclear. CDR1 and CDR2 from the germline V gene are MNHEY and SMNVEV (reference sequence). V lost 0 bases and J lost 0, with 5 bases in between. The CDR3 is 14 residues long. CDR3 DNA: TGTGCCAGCAGTTTATCCGTTATGAACACTGAAGCTTTCTTT. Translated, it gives CASSLSVMNTEAFF.

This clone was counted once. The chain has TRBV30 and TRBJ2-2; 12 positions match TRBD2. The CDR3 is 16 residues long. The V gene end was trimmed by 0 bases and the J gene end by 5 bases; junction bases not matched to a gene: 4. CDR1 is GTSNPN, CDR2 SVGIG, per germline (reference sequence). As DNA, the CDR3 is TGTGCCTGGAGTGTACTAGCGGGAGGAAGGACCGGGGAGCTGTTTTTT. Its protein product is CAWSVLAGGRTGELFF.

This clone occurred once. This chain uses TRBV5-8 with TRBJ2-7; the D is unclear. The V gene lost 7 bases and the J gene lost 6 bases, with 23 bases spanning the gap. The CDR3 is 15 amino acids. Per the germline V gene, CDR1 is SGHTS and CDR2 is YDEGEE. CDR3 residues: CASATLGGWAGEQYF. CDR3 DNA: TGTGCCAGCGCCACTCTGGGTGGCTGGGCTGGCGAGCAGTACTTC.

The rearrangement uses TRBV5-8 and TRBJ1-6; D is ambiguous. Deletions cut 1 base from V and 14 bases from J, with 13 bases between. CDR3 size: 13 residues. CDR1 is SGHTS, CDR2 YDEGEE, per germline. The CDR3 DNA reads TGTGCCAGCAGCTTGACCGTAAATTCGGCCCTCCACTTT. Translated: CASSLTVNSALHF. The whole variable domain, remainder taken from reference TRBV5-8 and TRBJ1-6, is EAGVTQSPTHLIKTRGQQATLRCSPISGHTSVYWYQQALGLGLQFLLWYDEGEERNRGNFPPRFSGRQFPNYSSELNVNALELEDSALYLCASSLTVNSALHFGNGTRLTVT.

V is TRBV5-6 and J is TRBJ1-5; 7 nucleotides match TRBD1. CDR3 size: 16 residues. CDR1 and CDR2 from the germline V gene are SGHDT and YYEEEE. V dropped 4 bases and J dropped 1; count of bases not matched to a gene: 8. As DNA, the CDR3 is TGTGCCAGCAGCCTTTACAGGGGAGGCAGCAATCAGCCCCAGCATTTT. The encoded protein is CASSLYRGGSNQPQHF.

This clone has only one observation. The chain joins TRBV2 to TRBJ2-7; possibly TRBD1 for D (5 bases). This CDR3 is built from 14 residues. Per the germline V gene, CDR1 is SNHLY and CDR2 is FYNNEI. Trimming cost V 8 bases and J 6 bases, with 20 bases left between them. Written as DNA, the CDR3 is TGTGCCAGCGAGTGGGGCCGTCTGCGAGGCGAGCAGTACTTC. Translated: CASEWGRLRGEQYF.

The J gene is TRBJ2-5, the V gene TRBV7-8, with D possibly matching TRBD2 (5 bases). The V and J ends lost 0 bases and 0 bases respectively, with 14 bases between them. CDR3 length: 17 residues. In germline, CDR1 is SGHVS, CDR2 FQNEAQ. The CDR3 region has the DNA TGTGCCAGCAGCTTAGCGCGGGCAGGAGAGTACCAAGAGACCCAGTACTTC. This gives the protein CASSLARAGEYQETQYF.

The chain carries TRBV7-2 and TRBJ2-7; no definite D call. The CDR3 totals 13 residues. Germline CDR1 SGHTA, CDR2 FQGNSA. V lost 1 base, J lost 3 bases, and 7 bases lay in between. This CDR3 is CASSLVDFYEQYF. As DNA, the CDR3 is TGTGCCAGCAGCTTAGTTGACTTCTACGAGCAGTACTTC.

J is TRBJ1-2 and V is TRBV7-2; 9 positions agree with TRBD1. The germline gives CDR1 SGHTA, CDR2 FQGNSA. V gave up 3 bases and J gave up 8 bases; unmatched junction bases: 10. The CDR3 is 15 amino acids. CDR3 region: CASSLTGQGSYGYTF. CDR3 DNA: TGTGCCAGCAGCTTGACGGGACAGGGAAGTTACGGCTACACCTTC.

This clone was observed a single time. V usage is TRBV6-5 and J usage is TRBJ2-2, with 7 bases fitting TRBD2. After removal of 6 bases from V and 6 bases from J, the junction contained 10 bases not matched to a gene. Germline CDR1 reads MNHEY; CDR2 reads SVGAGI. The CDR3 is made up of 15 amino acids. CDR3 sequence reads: CASRGRAVGAGELFF. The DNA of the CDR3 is TGTGCCAGCAGGGGGAGGGCCGTCGGGGCCGGGGAGCTGTTTTTT.

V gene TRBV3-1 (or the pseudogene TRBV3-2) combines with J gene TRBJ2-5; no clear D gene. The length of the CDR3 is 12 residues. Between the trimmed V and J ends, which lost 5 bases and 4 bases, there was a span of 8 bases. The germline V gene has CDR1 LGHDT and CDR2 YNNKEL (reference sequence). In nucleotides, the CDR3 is TGTGCCAGCAGCTTCGCCGGAGAGACCCAGTACTTC. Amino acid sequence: CASSFAGETQYF.

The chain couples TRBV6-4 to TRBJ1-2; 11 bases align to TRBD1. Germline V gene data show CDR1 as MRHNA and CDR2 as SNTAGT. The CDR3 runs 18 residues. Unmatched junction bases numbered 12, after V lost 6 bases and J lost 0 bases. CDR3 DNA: TGTGCCAGCAGAGCTGGGACAGGGGGGTTGATAGCTAACTATGGCTACACCTTC. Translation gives CASRAGTGGLIANYGYTF.

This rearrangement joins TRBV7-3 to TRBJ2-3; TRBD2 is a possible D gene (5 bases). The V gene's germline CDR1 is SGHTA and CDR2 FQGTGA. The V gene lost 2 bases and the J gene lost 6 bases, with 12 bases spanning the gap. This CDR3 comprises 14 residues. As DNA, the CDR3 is TGTGCCAGCAGCTTAGGGTCCACTAGGGATACGCAGTATTTT. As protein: CASSLGSTRDTQYF.